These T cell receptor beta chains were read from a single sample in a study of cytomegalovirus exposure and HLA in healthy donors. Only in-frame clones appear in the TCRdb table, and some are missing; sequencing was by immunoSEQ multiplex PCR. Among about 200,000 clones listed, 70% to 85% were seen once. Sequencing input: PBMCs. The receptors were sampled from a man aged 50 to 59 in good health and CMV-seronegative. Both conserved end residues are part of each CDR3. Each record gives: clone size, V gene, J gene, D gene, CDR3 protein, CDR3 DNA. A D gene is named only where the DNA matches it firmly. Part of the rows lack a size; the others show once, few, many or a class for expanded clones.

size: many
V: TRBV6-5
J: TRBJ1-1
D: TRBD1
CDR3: CASSFGTGAAFF
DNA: TGTGCCAGCAGTTTCGGGACAGGGGCCGCTTTCTTT

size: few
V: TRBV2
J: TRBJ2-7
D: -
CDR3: CASSETSAGEQYF
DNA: TGTGCCAGCAGTGAAACCAGCGCGGGGGAGCAGTACTTC

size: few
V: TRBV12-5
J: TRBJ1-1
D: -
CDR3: CASGLVRGSLNTEAFF
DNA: TGTGCTAGTGGTTTGGTACGGGGGAGCCTGAACACTGAAGCTTTCTTT

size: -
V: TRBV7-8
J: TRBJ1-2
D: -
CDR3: CASSFGSFVGYTF
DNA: TGTGCCAGCAGCTTCGGGTCTTTTGTGGGCTACACCTTC

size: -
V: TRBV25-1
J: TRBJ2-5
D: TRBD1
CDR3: CASRLGQGYQETQYF
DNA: TGTGCCAGCAGACTTGGACAGGGGTACCAAGAGACCCAGTACTTC

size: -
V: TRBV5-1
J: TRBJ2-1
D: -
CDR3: CASSLVPGSFNEQFF
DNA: TGCGCCAGCAGCTTGGTACCGGGAAGCTTCAATGAGCAGTTCTTC

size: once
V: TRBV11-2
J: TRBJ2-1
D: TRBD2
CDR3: CASSLSSGAPNEQFF
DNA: TGTGCCAGCAGCTTAAGCAGCGGGGCCCCCAATGAGCAGTTCTTC

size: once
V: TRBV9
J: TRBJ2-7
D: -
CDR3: CASSVGADNEQYF
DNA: TGTGCCAGCAGCGTAGGTGCAGACAACGAGCAGTACTTC

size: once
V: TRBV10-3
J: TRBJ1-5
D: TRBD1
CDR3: CAISESGGPQPQHF
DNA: TGTGCCATCAGTGAGTCAGGGGGCCCTCAGCCCCAGCATTTT

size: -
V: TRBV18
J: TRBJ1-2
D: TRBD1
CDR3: CASSPDRGIIGGYTF
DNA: TGTGCCAGCTCACCAGACAGGGGGATAATAGGTGGCTACACCTTC

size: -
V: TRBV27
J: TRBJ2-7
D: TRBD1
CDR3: CASSSSDRGRYEQYF
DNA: TGTGCCAGCAGTTCCTCCGACAGGGGGAGGTACGAGCAGTACTTC

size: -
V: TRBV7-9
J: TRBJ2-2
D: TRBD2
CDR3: CASSHRTSGSTGELFF
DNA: TGTGCCAGCAGTCACAGAACTAGCGGGAGCACCGGGGAGCTGTTTTTT

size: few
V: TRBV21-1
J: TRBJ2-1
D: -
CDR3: CASSKRDRDRGYNEQFF
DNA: TGTGCCAGCAGCAAAAGGGATCGGGACAGGGGATACAATGAGCAGTTCTTC